The 28 T cell receptor beta chains below come from one sample, sequenced in a study of regulatory T cells in long-lasting Graves disease. Time point denoted: persistent/refractory GD, antithyroid drugs over 5 years with positive TRAb. From PBMCs, RNA was extracted and then used to make the TCR library. Arm-PCR with iRepertoire HTBI primers amplified the CDR3 regions for these TCR beta libraries. TCRdb re-analysed the multiplex PCR reads in MiXCR, keeping a single row per CDR3 protein. The sample contains a few hundred thousand distinct CDR3 sequences, about a fifth of which appear only once. The specimen comprised peripheral blood mononuclear cells (PBMCs), sampled when the disease was refractory, from a patient treated with antithyroid drugs. These receptors were collected from a female donor with Graves disease.

At least ten counts were recorded for this clonotype. This chain joins TRBV20-1 and TRBJ1-2, with D possibly being TRBD1 (5 bases). The CDR3 consists of 14 residues. V lost 6 bases to trimming and J lost 5 bases, with 19 bases between them. The V gene's germline CDR1 is DFQATT and CDR2 SNEGSKA (reference sequence). The CDR3 loop reads CSATAYGTDYGYTF. CDR3 sequence (DNA): TGCAGTGCCACAGCGTACGGGACGGATTATGGCTACACCTTC.

This clonotype was observed many times. The chain employs TRBV12-5 and TRBJ2-4; 10 nucleotides agree with TRBD1. CDR3 length equals 14 residues. V lost 3 bases, J lost 8 bases, and 4 bases stayed unmatched. CDR1 LGHNT and CDR2 FRNRAP come from the germline V gene. In DNA form, the CDR3 reads TGTGCTAGTGGTTTTTTGGACAGGGGGGACATTCAGTACTTC. Translated: CASGFLDRGDIQYF.

This rearrangement joins TRBV30 to TRBJ1-3; D ambiguous. V was clipped by 2 bases and J by 7 bases, with 3 bases between them. The CDR3 loop spans 10 amino acids. Germline assignment: CDR1 GTSNPN and CDR2 SVGIG (reference sequence). The DNA of the CDR3 is TGTGCCTGGAGTTTGAACACCATATATTTT. It yields the protein CAWSLNTIYF.

There are many counts of this clonotype. The V gene is TRBV11-1, the J gene TRBJ2-5; 7 bases are a match to TRBD1. J gave up 2 bases and V 6 bases, and 9 bases lay outside the gene matches. This CDR3 has 15 residues. In germline, CDR1 is SGHAT, CDR2 FQDESV (reference sequence). The CDR3 loop reads CASSLGQERQETQYF. DNA for the CDR3: TGTGCCAGCAGTCTCGGACAGGAGAGACAAGAGACCCAGTACTTC.

The chain recombines TRBV28 with TRBJ2-1; 10 bases fit TRBD2. The CDR3 has 17 residues. Germline CDR1 MDHEN, CDR2 SYDVKM. The V segment lost 1 base and the J segment 6 bases; nucleotides outside the gene matches: 9. CDR3 bases: TGTGCCAGCAGTTTATCGGGAAGCGGGAGGGCCCGCAATGAGCAGTTCTTC. It is translated as CASSLSGSGRARNEQFF.

The chain uses TRBV12-3 or TRBV12-4 and TRBJ2-1; TRBD1 or TRBD2 may be the D gene (5 bases each). The CDR3 covers 14 residues. V dropped 6 bases and J dropped 7 bases, with 16 bases sitting between them. CDR3 protein: CASSPWVGVNEQFF. The CDR3 DNA reads TGTGCCAGCAGCCCTTGGGTGGGGGTTAATGAGCAGTTCTTC.

Comment on this clonotype: A much larger clone sits a single nucleotide away, making a read error possible. The gene calls are TRBV12-3 or TRBV12-4 and TRBJ2-4; tentatively, D is TRBD2 (6 bases). The CDR3 loop spans 15 amino acids. CDR3 sequence: CANSLGWGGQNIQYF. The CDR3 coding sequence is TGTGCCAACAGTTTAGGTTGGGGAGGCCAAAACATTCAGTACTTC.

The chain carries TRBV28 and TRBJ2-2; the match to TRBD2 covers 8 bases. The J segment lost 7 bases and the V segment lost 5 bases, leaving 6 bases of the junction unmatched. The CDR3 contains 14 residues. Looked up from germline, CDR1 is MDHEN and CDR2 is SYDVKM. In nucleotides, the CDR3 is TGTGCCAGCAGTCCGAGCGGGGGTAGCGGGGAGCTGTTTTTT. This gives the protein CASSPSGGSGELFF.

This clonotype appeared many times. This rearrangement joins TRBV7-2 to TRBJ2-2; TRBD1 aligns across 9 bases. CDR3 length equals 16 residues. V dropped 5 bases and J dropped 0; count of bases not matched to a gene: 4. The germline CDR1 and CDR2 sequences are SGHTA and FQGNSA. This CDR3 reads CASSLQGASNTGELFF. The CDR3 nucleotides are TGTGCCAGCAGCCTACAGGGGGCATCGAACACCGGGGAGCTGTTTTTT.

This clonotype was picked up many times. The V call is TRBV15, the J call TRBJ2-7, with D tentatively TRBD1 or TRBD2 (5 bases each). The CDR3 is made up of 14 amino acids. V was cut by 8 bases and J by 4 bases, with 18 bases left in between. Germline V gene lookup returns CDR1 LNHNV and CDR2 YYDKDF (reference sequence). The CDR3 loop is CATAGTRQRYEQYF. In nucleotides, the CDR3 is TGTGCCACCGCTGGGACCCGACAACGTTACGAGCAGTACTTC.

V usage is TRBV4-1 and J usage is TRBJ2-7, with 8 bases that match TRBD1. With V trimmed by 3 bases and J by 2 bases, 6 bases remained unmatched. Germline values: CDR1 MGHRA, CDR2 YSYEKL. The CDR3 extends over 15 amino acids. CDR3 sequence reads: CASSQARDRPYEQYF. The CDR3 coding sequence is TGCGCCAGCAGCCAGGCCCGGGACAGGCCCTACGAGCAGTACTTC.

This clonotype was detected a few times. The chain employs TRBV4-1 and TRBJ1-4; D gene unclear. CDR3 size: 11 residues. Germline CDR1 is MGHRA and CDR2 is YSYEKL. The V gene lost 0 bases and the J gene lost 11 bases, with 4 bases spanning the gap. This CDR3 is CASSQDHKLFF. In DNA, the CDR3 is TGCGCCAGCAGCCAAGATCATAAACTGTTTTTT.

The chain couples TRBV6-1 to TRBJ1-5; no definite D call. Trimming left V 5 bases short and J 4 bases short, with 6 bases between. From germline, CDR1 is MNHNS and CDR2 SASEGT. The CDR3 runs to 12 residues. CDR3 region: CASSNQNQPQHF. The CDR3 DNA reads TGTGCCAGCAGTAATCAGAATCAGCCCCAGCATTTT.

This clonotype was counted many times. The chain joins TRBV12-3 or TRBV12-4 to TRBJ2-7; D is undetermined. Trimming took off 2 bases at V and 6 bases at J, with 11 bases between the two ends. The length of the CDR3 is 13 residues. The CDR3 is CASSLNGRGEQYF. The CDR3 DNA reads TGTGCCAGCAGTTTAAACGGGCGAGGCGAGCAGTACTTC.

This clonotype was detected ten times or more. This chain links TRBV28 with TRBJ1-3; maybe TRBD1 (6 bases). Germline CDR1 and CDR2: MDHEN and SYDVKM. Trimming took off 4 bases at V and 4 bases at J, with 17 bases between the two ends. The CDR3 is 16 amino acids. CDR3 bases: TGTGCCAGCAGTTACCTGGGACACCTTGAAGGAAACACCATATATTTT. Amino acid sequence: CASSYLGHLEGNTIYF.

This clonotype was recorded at least ten times. This chain joins TRBV12-3 or TRBV12-4 and TRBJ2-5; D might be TRBD2 (5 bases). Trimming removed 6 bases from V and 4 bases from J, with 15 bases in between. This CDR3 has 14 residues. The CDR3 sequence is CASSPVGGTETQYF. The CDR3 DNA sequence: TGTGCCAGCAGCCCAGTTGGAGGTACAGAGACCCAGTACTTC.

Many counts were recorded for this clonotype. This chain joins TRBV28 and TRBJ1-3, with a possible D match to TRBD1 (5 bases). The CDR3 is made up of 14 amino acids. Germline V gene data show CDR1 as MDHEN and CDR2 as SYDVKM. Trimming pared 3 bases from V and 7 bases from J, leaving 13 bases between. DNA for the CDR3: TGTGCCAGCAGTTTGTCCAGGGCAGGGAACACCATATATTTT. Protein sequence: CASSLSRAGNTIYF. Drawing the rest from reference TRBV28 and TRBJ1-3, the complete variable domain is DVKVTQSSRYLVKRTGEKVFLECVQDMDHENMFWYRQDPGLGLRLIYFSYDVKMKEKGDIPEGYSVSREKKERFSLILESASTNQTSMYLCASSLSRAGNTIYFGEGSWLTVV.

This clonotype came up a few times. V usage is TRBV29-1 and J usage is TRBJ2-2; TRBD1 matches at 9 bases. This CDR3 is 14 amino acids long. The ends lost 7 bases at V and 1 base at J; junction bases unmatched: 4. CDR1 SQVTM and CDR2 ANQGSEA come from the germline V gene. CDR3 coding DNA: TGCAGCGCGGGGGACAGGGAGAACACCGGGGAGCTGTTTTTT. It translates to CSAGDRENTGELFF.

This clonotype appeared many times. The gene calls are TRBV28 and TRBJ2-7; 7 bases fit TRBD1. Losses at the gene ends were 4 bases for V and 3 bases for J; bases not matched to a gene: 6. Germline V gene sequence: CDR1 MDHEN, CDR2 SYDVKM. The CDR3 covers 14 residues. The CDR3 DNA reads as TGTGCCAGCAGTTCCGACCGGACAGGCTACGAGCAGTACTTC. Translating gives CASSSDRTGYEQYF.

The sample holds a few counts of this clonotype. The chain is built from TRBV20-1 and TRBJ2-7, with TRBD2 identical over 12 bases. The V segment lost 0 bases and the J segment 0 bases; nucleotides outside the gene matches: 3. Looked up from germline, CDR1 is DFQATT and CDR2 is SNEGSKA (reference sequence). The CDR3 covers 16 residues. The CDR3 spells CSARDASGRASYEQYF. DNA of the CDR3: TGCAGTGCTAGAGATGCTAGCGGGAGGGCCTCCTACGAGCAGTACTTC.

The J gene is TRBJ1-1, the V gene TRBV27, with D possibly matching TRBD1 (5 bases). This CDR3 comprises 15 residues. Trimming removed 6 bases from V and 3 bases from J, with 17 bases in between. In germline, CDR1 is MNHEY, CDR2 SMNVEV (reference sequence). The CDR3 nucleotides are TGTGCCAGCAGCACCTCGACAGCCCTGGACACTGAAGCTTTCTTT. This sequence encodes CASSTSTALDTEAFF.

In its sample, this clonotype was seen many times. Because the CDR3's place on the DNA is in doubt, the DNA is left out and the CDR3 is given as listed by TCRdb. CDR3 sequence reads: CASSFGPGGDYGYTF. The genes are TRBV12-3 or TRBV12-4 and TRBJ1-2; the table's D call, TRBD1, has no DNA check behind it. The CDR3 spans 15 amino acids, including both terminal residues.

This clonotype was seen at least ten times. The V gene is TRBV6-1, the J gene TRBJ2-7, with 9 bases matching TRBD2. CDR3 length: 15 amino acids. Germline CDR1 is MNHNS and CDR2 is SASEGT. V lost 8 bases and J lost 1; bases outside the gene matches: 9. CDR3 sequence (DNA): TGTGCCAGCCGAAAGCAGCGGGGGGAGTCCTACGAGCAGTACTTC. It translates to CASRKQRGESYEQYF.

About this clonotype: A much larger clone is a single base away; this may be a read error. The chain recombines TRBV6-5 with TRBJ1-2, with TRBD1 as a possible D gene (6 bases). This CDR3 is 13 amino acids long. CDR1 is MNHEY and CDR2 is SVGAGI in the germline V gene. The germline V and J ends were trimmed by 4 bases and 2 bases, with 8 bases remaining between them. CDR3 amino acids: CASSFTGNYGYTF. CDR3 nucleotide sequence: TGTGCCAGCAGTTTCACAGGGAACTATGGCTACACCTTC.

In its sample, this clonotype was seen many times. The chain links TRBV6-1 to TRBJ2-7, with 10 bases that match TRBD2. Germline CDR1 is MNHNS and CDR2 is SASEGT. The V segment lost 5 bases and the J segment 2 bases; nucleotides outside the gene matches: 9. The CDR3 loop spans 16 amino acids. CDR3 sequence reads: CASSHTLAGLTYEQYF. Written as DNA, the CDR3 is TGTGCCAGCAGTCACACACTAGCGGGACTTACCTACGAGCAGTACTTC.

This sequence joins TRBV20-1 and TRBJ2-3; 7 bases align to TRBD2. The V gene's germline CDR1 is DFQATT and CDR2 SNEGSKA (reference sequence). The CDR3 consists of 13 residues. V lost 5 bases and J lost 2; bases outside the gene matches: 4. In DNA, the CDR3 is TGCAGTGCTGGGGGGGGGTACACAGATACGCAGTATTTT. It encodes CSAGGGYTDTQYF.

This clonotype was observed many times. The chain recombines TRBV3-1 with TRBJ2-5, with TRBD2 matching over 9 bases. After removal of 0 bases from V and 7 bases from J, the junction contained 6 bases not matched to a gene. CDR1 is LGHDT, CDR2 YNNKEL, per germline (reference sequence). The CDR3 sequence is 15 residues long. The CDR3 region has the DNA TGTGCCAGCAGCCAAGAGGCGGGGGGGGCCGGGACCCAGTACTTC. Translated: CASSQEAGGAGTQYF.

The V gene is TRBV6-1, the J gene TRBJ1-5; D gene unclear. The CDR3 covers 13 residues. Germline assignment: CDR1 MNHNS and CDR2 SASEGT. V was shortened by 8 bases and J by 2 bases, with 10 bases between the two germline ends. The DNA for the CDR3 is TGTGCCAGCCGGCCGGCTGGCAATCAGCCCCAGCATTTT. The encoded protein is CASRPAGNQPQHF.